This T cell receptor beta chain was profiled in a study of regulatory T cells in long-lasting Graves disease. The V gene's germline CDR1 is MNHNS and CDR2 SASEGT. Trimming pared 6 bases from V and 6 bases from J, leaving 20 bases between. The CDR3 runs 15 residues. Concerning this clonotype: This likely stems from a read error, as it lies one base from a far larger clone.

As to time point: newly diagnosed GD, antithyroid drugs for less than 3 months. RNA extracted from PBMCs served as the sequencing template. Patients all came to the study from an endocrinology department in Xi'an, China. TCR beta libraries were built with iRepertoire HTBI primers and Arm-PCR of CDR3 regions. Under the authors' procedure: Identification across samples found about 61 TRBV and approximately 15 TRBJ segments. TCRdb re-called the multiplex PCR reads through MiXCR, storing one row per CDR3 protein. In this record, the V and J calls reflect TCRdb's handling and not the investigators' own analysis. The sample carries hundreds of thousands of distinct CDR3 sequences, 15% to 20% recorded once. A further study also used this sample, focusing on T cells in Graves' hyperthyroidism and ophthalmopathy.

This receptor was taken from a woman aged 35-65 years with Graves disease. This rearrangement joins TRBV6-1 to TRBJ1-1; possible D gene TRBD1, 6 bases. The input for sequencing was peripheral blood mononuclear cells (PBMCs), taken at new diagnosis, from a patient treated with antithyroid drugs. In DNA form, the CDR3 reads TGTGCCAGCAGCCACCCGGGACATAAAAACGCTGAAGCTTTCTTT. Its protein product is CASSHPGHKNAEAFF.